This T cell receptor (beta chain) emerged from a study of early T cells in non-severe SARS-CoV-2 infection. At the level of the study: Chains from this unsorted whole-blood bulk RNA could not be paired.

Germline V gene sequence: CDR1 SEHNR, CDR2 FQNEAQ (reference sequence). The CDR3 runs 15 residues. V shed 4 bases and J shed 6 bases, with 16 bases lying between them. This clonotype was observed a handful of times. Researchers attached unique molecular identifiers to individual cDNA molecules. TCRdb ran MiXCR on the 5' RACE reads and lists one entry per CDR3 protein. This sample has 100,000 to 130,000 distinct CDR3 sequences, with 11% found just once. This chain links TRBV7-9 with TRBJ2-1; possible D gene TRBD2, 5 bases. Sequenced input: whole blood. The TCR sequence derives from an adult who was a healthcare worker with PCR-confirmed SARS-CoV-2 infection or an uninfected control (not recorded which). DNA of the CDR3: TGTGCCAGCAGCTCCGGCGCCAATCGGGGCAATGAGCAGTTCTTC. The encoded protein is CASSSGANRGNEQFF.